This T cell receptor (beta chain) comes out of a study of blood T cell repertoires in COVID-19. The overall study: Collection of acute and convalescent COVID-19 samples took place in the United States, Italy and Spain.

In the original workflow: Cell counts per sample came from amplifying reference gene primers. Assay: immunoSEQ multiplex PCR; the TCRdb copy retains only in-frame clones and omits some. The V and J calls and clone size were taken over from that table, and D and trimming were inferred from the DNA. The sample has approximately 110,000 clones; approximately 82% are singletons. The CDR3 totals 14 residues. V gave up 4 bases and J gave up 6 bases, with 16 bases separating them. Germline CDR1 is SGDLS and CDR2 is YYNGEE. Specimen: peripheral blood. This TCR was recovered from a woman of 80 years or more with acute or convalescent COVID-19. V usage is TRBV9 and J usage is TRBJ1-2; D possibly corresponds to TRBD1 (5 bases). The CDR3 region is CASSLAGQGDGYTF. CDR3 sequence (DNA): TGTGCCAGCAGCCTAGCCGGGCAGGGCGATGGCTACACCTTC.